One sample yielded the 7 T cell receptor beta chains listed below, sequenced in a study of T cell changes during pregnancy in multiple sclerosis. Sequencing used immunoSEQ multiplex PCR; TCRdb keeps in-frame clones, though not all of them. The table includes over 45,000 clones, about 91% detected once. The input for sequencing was CD8+ T cells from peripheral blood mononuclear cells, taken after pregnancy. The receptor set was obtained from a female donor with multiple sclerosis, enrolled in a pregnancy study.

The chain carries TRBV5-1 and TRBJ1-2; the match to TRBD1 covers 8 bases. Germline CDR1 is SGHRS and CDR2 is YFSETQ. With V trimmed by 0 bases and J by 5 bases, 9 bases remained unmatched. CDR3 length: 16 residues. The CDR3 region is CASSLVGRGQAYGYTF. The CDR3 bases are TGCGCCAGCAGCTTGGTTGGCAGGGGGCAGGCGTATGGCTACACCTTC.

This chain uses TRBV28 with TRBJ1-1; 7 bases fit TRBD1. Trimming cost V 6 bases and J 1 base; bases outside gene matches: 20. Germline CDR1 reads MDHEN; CDR2 reads SYDVKM. The CDR3 loop spans 19 amino acids. This CDR3 is CASSLRSGQLFYPNTEAFF. In DNA, the CDR3 is TGTGCCAGCAGCTTGAGGTCGGGACAGCTTTTTTATCCGAACACTGAAGCTTTCTTT.

This chain joins TRBV10-1 and TRBJ2-1; TRBD1 agrees at 8 bases. CDR1 and CDR2 from the germline V gene are WNHNN and SYGVQD (reference sequence). This CDR3 is built from 16 residues. V lost 4 bases, J lost 10 bases, and 15 bases stayed unmatched. The CDR3 protein is CASSGGTGGHWQEQFF. The CDR3 nucleotides are TGCGCCAGCAGTGGGGGAACAGGGGGTCACTGGCAGGAGCAGTTCTTC.

This clone was observed once. The chain has TRBV2 and TRBJ2-2, with 12 bases aligning to TRBD2. CDR1 is SNHLY and CDR2 is FYNNEI in the germline V gene. CDR3 size: 18 residues. V lost 5 bases and J lost 6; bases outside the gene matches: 13. CDR3 in DNA: TGTGCCAGCAGTCACCGACTAGCGGGAGATAGTACCCCCGGGGAGCTGTTTTTT. Amino acids: CASSHRLAGDSTPGELFF.

In regard to this clone: The same CDR3 arises from other DNA sequences in this sample as well. The J gene is TRBJ2-3, the V gene TRBV7-2; no firm D call. V shed 1 base and J shed 6 bases, with 5 bases lying between them. CDR1 is SGHTA, CDR2 FQGNSA, per germline. The CDR3 consists of 12 residues. CDR3 loop: CASSLGADTQYF. The DNA for the CDR3 is TGTGCCAGCAGCTTAGGTGCGGATACGCAGTATTTT.

The genes are TRBV10-1 and TRBJ2-3, with 9 bases identical to TRBD2. Germline loops: CDR1 WNHNN, CDR2 SYGVQD (reference sequence). The CDR3 length is 16 residues. Trimming took 1 base from V and 5 from J; bases not matched to a gene: 7. Written as DNA, the CDR3 is TGCGCCAGCAGTGAGTTTGCTAGCGGGACGAGAGATACGCAGTATTTT. It specifies CASSEFASGTRDTQYF.

V usage is TRBV9 and J usage is TRBJ1-2; 7 bases map to TRBD1. This CDR3 has 19 amino acids. The V and J ends lost 6 bases and 3 bases, in that order; junction bases with no gene match: 23. Germline V gene lookup returns CDR1 SGDLS and CDR2 YYNGEE. This chain's CDR3 is CASTRDSQFGRNQYYGYTF. CDR3 nucleotides: TGTGCCAGCACCCGGGACAGCCAATTCGGACGCAACCAATACTATGGCTACACCTTC. Looking up the rest from reference TRBV9 and TRBJ1-2 gives the full variable domain: DSGVTQTPKHLITATGQRVTLRCSPRSGDLSVYWYQQSLDQGLQFLIQYYNGEERAKGNILERFSAQQFPDLHSELNLSSLELGDSALYFCASTRDSQFGRNQYYGYTFGSGTRLTVV.